The rows below give T cell receptor beta chains drawn from one sample of a study of blood T cells in healthy people across ages. TCRdb ran MiXCR on the 5' RACE reads and lists one entry per CDR3 protein. Of around 1,100,000 distinct CDR3 sequences in the sample, roughly two fifths were seen once. Specimen: blood. Receptors originate from a young man in good health. Each CDR3 is given with its conserved first and last residue. A D gene is named only where the DNA matches it firmly. Some rows mark clone size as missing; the rest say once, few, many or name a class of expanded clone.

clone_size	d_call	j_call	v_call	cdr3_nt	cdr3_aa
few	.	TRBJ2-2	TRBV5-1	TGCGCCAGCAGCCCGGGACGGAAGAACACCGGGGAGCTGTTTTTT	CASSPGRKNTGELFF
few	.	TRBJ2-1	TRBV20-1	TGCAGTGCTAGATCCTTAGACTTGGGCAATGAGCAGTTCTTC	CSARSLDLGNEQFF
few	.	TRBJ2-5	TRBV3-1	TGTGCCAGCAGCCAAATGGACCTCCTTGGGCAAGAGACCCAGTACTTC	CASSQMDLLGQETQYF
.	TRBD1	TRBJ1-4	TRBV20-1	TGCAGTGCTAGAGAGGAGAACGGACAGGGGACTGAAAAACTGTTTTTT	CSAREENGQGTEKLFF
few	.	TRBJ1-6	TRBV21-1	TGTGCCAGCGCAACTCGGACAGCGGTTTCACCCCTCCACTTT	CASATRTAVSPLHF
few	.	TRBJ1-2	TRBV5-6	TGTGCCAGCAGCTTGGCGAGCAGGAACTATGGCTACACCTTC	CASSLASRNYGYTF
.	.	TRBJ2-3	TRBV9	TGTGCCAGCAGCACCAGACTAGAGCGAGATGCGCAGTATTTT	CASSTRLERDAQYF
.	.	TRBJ2-7	TRBV7-9	TGTGCCAGCAGCTTAGGACACGTGGGCCGCTACGAGCAGTACTTC	CASSLGHVGRYEQYF
many	.	TRBJ2-3	TRBV20-1	TGCAGTGCTAGGGACTCCTATCCCGCAGATACGCAGTATTTT	CSARDSYPADTQYF
few	.	TRBJ2-7	TRBV12-3/TRBV12-4	TGTGCCAGCAGTTTAGGCAAATACTACGAGCAGTACTTC	CASSLGKYYEQYF
.	TRBD1	TRBJ2-2	TRBV7-2	TGTGCCAGCAGCTTAGAGGGACAGGGTAACTCTGGGGAGCTGTTTTTT	CASSLEGQGNSGELFF
.	.	TRBJ2-5	TRBV6-5	TGTGCCAGCAGTTATATCGGCAGGTACCAAGAGACCCAGTACTTC	CASSYIGRYQETQYF
.	.	TRBJ2-5	TRBV7-6	TGTGCCAGCAGCACACACACAGGTGCCCGAGAGACCCAGTACTTC	CASSTHTGARETQYF
.	.	TRBJ1-2	TRBV12-3/TRBV12-4	TGTGCCAGCAGTTTGAGGGCAGGGGACACTACTAACTATGGCTACACCTTC	CASSLRAGDTTNYGYTF
.	.	TRBJ1-2	TRBV5-5	TGTGCCAGCAGCTTGGTCGGGCCTGCAGGGATCTATGGCTACACCTTC	CASSLVGPAGIYGYTF
few	.	TRBJ2-1	TRBV11-2	TGTGCCAGCAGCTCACCGGGGCCGGGGAATGAGCAGTTCTTC	CASSSPGPGNEQFF
.	.	TRBJ2-1	TRBV10-3	TGTGCCATCAAAGGGGGTAGCTCCTACAATGAGCAGTTCTTC	CAIKGGSSYNEQFF